This TCR beta chain was profiled in a study of T cells in Graves' hyperthyroidism and ophthalmopathy. Germline trimming cut 2 bases from V and 2 bases from J; bases unmatched to any gene: 2. The germline V gene has CDR1 MNHEY and CDR2 SVGAGI. The CDR3 covers 14 residues. RNA transcripts were the template for amplifying TCR beta CDR3 regions. Using the HTBI primer set, a first-round RT-PCR was run on the TCR CDR3. From the multiplex PCR reads, TCRdb called clonotypes with MiXCR, one entry per CDR3 protein. The data contain fewer than 800,000 distinct CDR3 sequences, over 15% of them singletons. Note on this clonotype: Its specificity is unknown.

Study conclusions and caveats: Most clonotypes that expanded in the thyroid above 0.001 also showed up in blood.

The chain uses TRBV6-5 and TRBJ2-5, with 7 bases aligning to TRBD2. This clonotype was sampled from a young man with Graves' hyperthyroidism. The sequencing sample was made of blood. CDR3 DNA: TGTGCCAGCAGTTACCTAGCGGATCAAGAGACCCAGTACTTC. It is translated as CASSYLADQETQYF.